The 23 T cell receptor beta chains in this list originate from one sample, sequenced in a study of T-cell memory formation after mild COVID-19. MiXCR, applied by TCRdb to the 5' RACE reads, yields one record per CDR3 protein. The data show about 90,000 distinct CDR3 sequences, approximately 13% seen once. Source material: PBMCs or a T cell subset sorted from them (not recorded which). Receptor source: an adult woman who had mild COVID-19 (a few samples of this study predate the infection). Cell type and time point are not known.

In DNA, the CDR3 is TGTGCCAGCAGCCAAGAGCCGCGGGCTGAAGCTTTCTTT. Amino acids: CASSQEPRAEAFF. The chain has TRBV3-1 and TRBJ1-1, with D uncertain. V dropped 0 bases and J dropped 6 bases, with 8 bases sitting between them. The CDR3 has 13 amino acids. Germline CDR1 LGHDT, CDR2 YNNKEL (reference sequence).

The chain couples TRBV19 to TRBJ2-6; the D gene is possibly TRBD1 (5 bases). The length of the CDR3 is 15 residues. Deletions cut 3 bases from V and 4 bases from J, with 10 bases between. Per the germline V gene, CDR1 is LNHDA and CDR2 is SQIVND (reference sequence). CDR3 nucleotides: TGTGCCAGTAGTATCCCAGGGTACGGGGCCAACGTCCTGACTTTC. Protein sequence: CASSIPGYGANVLTF.

This clonotype was seen only a few times. V usage is TRBV4-2 and J usage is TRBJ2-3; D is unclear. This CDR3 is built from 14 residues. V lost 4 bases and J 5 bases, leaving 13 bases between the germline ends. CDR1 is LGHNA and CDR2 is YNFKEQ in the germline V gene. The CDR3 bases are TGTGCCAGCAGCCCCTCGATAGGTGGAGATACGCAGTATTTT. It specifies CASSPSIGGDTQYF.

In its sample, this clonotype was seen many times. The chain combines TRBV6-5 with TRBJ2-7; D unresolved. Germline V gene sequence: CDR1 MNHEY, CDR2 SVGAGI. Trimming cost V 0 bases and J 3 bases, with 3 bases left between them. This CDR3 contains 12 residues. CDR3 nucleotides: TGTGCCAGCAGTTACTCGAACTACGAGCAGTACTTC. As protein: CASSYSNYEQYF.

This clonotype was picked up many times. The V call is TRBV4-2, the J call TRBJ2-1, with 10 bases aligning to TRBD2. From germline, CDR1 is LGHNA and CDR2 YNFKEQ. The CDR3 is 15 amino acids. With 1 base clipped from V and 6 bases from J, the junction kept 3 bases outside the gene matches. The DNA of the CDR3 is TGTGCCAGCAGCCAAGGACTAGCGGGTGCCAATGAGCAGTTCTTC. Its protein is CASSQGLAGANEQFF.

CDR3 bases: TGTGCCAGCAGCTTAACCCCCCGACTAGCGGGAGGGCCTGGACCCACAGGGGAGACCCAGTACTTC. Residues: CASSLTPRLAGGPGPTGETQYF. The chain employs TRBV7-6 and TRBJ2-5; 14 bases map to TRBD2. This CDR3 comprises 22 residues. The junction had 22 bases not matched to a gene; V was cut back by 2 bases and J by 5 bases. The V gene's germline CDR1 is SGHVS and CDR2 FNYEAQ.

The sample holds a few counts of this clonotype. The rearrangement uses TRBV15 and TRBJ1-6, with a weak D call TRBD1 (6 bases). V lost 0 bases, J lost 3 bases, and 6 bases lay in between. Looked up from germline, CDR1 is LNHNV and CDR2 is YYDKDF (reference sequence). CDR3 length: 15 residues. The DNA of the CDR3 is TGTGCCACCAGCAGAGAAGGGGGCTATAATTCACCCCTCCACTTT. Residues: CATSREGGYNSPLHF.

The chain combines TRBV3-1 with TRBJ2-7; 9 positions match TRBD1. This CDR3 is 15 amino acids long. The germline V gene encodes CDR1 LGHDT and CDR2 YNNKEL (reference sequence). V was pared by 5 bases and J by 4 bases, with 9 bases of the junction left unmatched. CDR3 nucleotide sequence: TGTGCCAGCAGCTTTCCAGTCGGACAGGGGTACGAGCAGTACTTC. This gives the protein CASSFPVGQGYEQYF.

The chain links TRBV29-1 to TRBJ2-7; D is uncertain. This CDR3 is built from 10 residues. Germline loops: CDR1 SQVTM, CDR2 ANQGSEA. The germline V and J ends were trimmed by 7 bases and 2 bases, with 6 bases remaining between them. The CDR3 loop reads CSALTYEQYF. The CDR3 coding sequence is TGCAGCGCCCTAACCTACGAGCAGTACTTC.

The CDR3 nucleotides read TGTGCCAGCAGTGTGTACGTGGACACCGGGGAGCTGTTTTTT. Amino acids: CASSVYVDTGELFF. This chain joins TRBV6-1 and TRBJ2-2; D remains ambiguous. There are 14 residues in the CDR3. Trimming removed 4 bases from V and 3 bases from J, with 9 bases in between. Looked up from germline, CDR1 is MNHNS and CDR2 is SASEGT.

In its sample, this clonotype was seen many times. The chain uses TRBV12-3 or TRBV12-4 and TRBJ1-1; tentative D call: TRBD1 (5 bases). The CDR3 runs to 12 residues. Trimming pared 3 bases from V and 5 bases from J, leaving 7 bases between. The DNA for the CDR3 is TGTGCCAGCAGTTTTGGGGGAACTGAAGCTTTCTTT. Translation: CASSFGGTEAFF.

This clonotype was found many times. The chain recombines TRBV4-3 with TRBJ2-1; 10 bases align to TRBD2. Germline loops: CDR1 LGHNA, CDR2 YSLEER. This CDR3 has 21 residues. Trimming took 0 bases from V and 0 from J; bases not matched to a gene: 14. CDR3 region: CASSQDWRLAGVGSSYNEQFF. The CDR3 nucleotides are TGCGCCAGCAGCCAAGATTGGAGGCTAGCGGGAGTCGGGAGCTCCTACAATGAGCAGTTCTTC.

This clonotype occurred a few times. This chain joins TRBV7-3 and TRBJ1-2; no clear D. V was cut by 4 bases and J by 0 bases, with 9 bases left in between. Germline CDR1 and CDR2: SGHTA and FQGTGA. The CDR3 sequence is 14 residues long. The CDR3 DNA follows: TGTGCCAGCAGCTCCGACGGCGCTAACTATGGCTACACCTTC. Translating it yields CASSSDGANYGYTF.

The rearrangement joins TRBV6-5 to TRBJ2-1; D is unresolved. Germline-derived CDR1 and CDR2 are MNHEY and SVGAGI. The germline V and J ends were trimmed by 0 bases and 6 bases, with 9 bases remaining between them. The CDR3 has 14 amino acids. The CDR3 reads CASSYSGGFNEQFF. CDR3 bases: TGTGCCAGCAGTTACTCCGGTGGTTTCAATGAGCAGTTCTTC.

This clonotype appeared a few times. This sequence joins TRBV7-9 and TRBJ2-5; a possible D gene is TRBD1 (6 bases). V gave up 0 bases and J gave up 5 bases, with 10 bases separating them. Germline V lookup: CDR1 SEHNR, CDR2 FQNEAQ (reference sequence). The CDR3 length is 14 residues. The DNA of the CDR3 is TGTGCCAGCAGCTTAGCGGGGGCATGGGAGACCCAGTACTTC. It codes for CASSLAGAWETQYF.

The chain has TRBV7-9 and TRBJ2-7, with TRBD1 matching over 9 bases. Per the germline V gene, CDR1 is SEHNR and CDR2 is FQNEAQ (reference sequence). CDR3 length: 16 amino acids. J gave up 7 bases and V 5 bases, and 15 bases lay outside the gene matches. DNA of the CDR3: TGTGCCAGCAGCCTGCCTAGAGGACAGGGGCAATCGGAGCAGTACTTC. As protein: CASSLPRGQGQSEQYF.

The rearrangement joins TRBV7-8 to TRBJ1-5; TRBD1 matches 7 bases. There are 14 residues in the CDR3. The germline CDR1 and CDR2 sequences are SGHVS and FQNEAQ. The V and J ends lost 1 base and 6 bases, in that order; junction bases with no gene match: 3. The CDR3 here is CASSLEGGVQPQHF. The CDR3 nucleotides read TGTGCCAGCAGCTTAGAAGGGGGCGTTCAGCCCCAGCATTTT.

Only a few counts were recorded for this clonotype. The DNA for the CDR3 is TGTGCCAGCAGCTTCCTAGCGGGAGGGCAGAATGAGCAGTTCTTC. Its protein is CASSFLAGGQNEQFF. This chain links TRBV7-9 with TRBJ2-1, with 12 bases that match TRBD2. This CDR3 comprises 15 residues. In germline, CDR1 is SEHNR, CDR2 FQNEAQ (reference sequence). The V segment lost 3 bases and the J segment 7 bases; nucleotides outside the gene matches: 4.

V and J are TRBV5-5 and TRBJ2-1, with TRBD1 matching over 9 bases. This CDR3 region has 16 residues. Trimming removed 4 bases from V and 4 bases from J; junction bases left unmatched: 9. Germline loops: CDR1 SGHKS, CDR2 YYEKEE (reference sequence). CDR3 nucleotides: TGTGCCAGCAGCCTAACACAGGGGGCGTTATACAATGAGCAGTTCTTC. Amino acid sequence: CASSLTQGALYNEQFF.

DNA of the CDR3: TGCAGTGCTTGGAAGACTAGCGGGAGTTACAATGAGCAGTTCTTC. This translates into CSAWKTSGSYNEQFF. This sequence joins TRBV20-1 and TRBJ2-1; 12 bases are shared with TRBD2. V was clipped by 5 bases and J by 4 bases; unmatched bases: 6. This CDR3 has 15 amino acids. From germline, CDR1 is DFQATT and CDR2 SNEGSKA (reference sequence).

The CDR3 sequence: CASSETGSRHGYTF. In nucleotides, the CDR3 is TGTGCCAGCAGTGAGACAGGGTCCCGCCATGGCTACACCTTC. The chain carries TRBV12-3 or TRBV12-4 and TRBJ1-2, with 7 nucleotides matching TRBD1. V lost 5 bases and J lost 6; bases outside the gene matches: 9. There are 14 residues in the CDR3.

This clonotype has just a few counts. V gene TRBV7-9 combines with J gene TRBJ1-5, with D maybe TRBD1 (5 bases). Trimming cost V 4 bases and J 1 base, with 11 bases left between them. Germline V CDR1 and CDR2: SEHNR, FQNEAQ (reference sequence). The CDR3 totals 15 residues. This CDR3 is CASSSDRDSNQPQHF. The CDR3 DNA is TGTGCCAGCAGCTCCGACCGGGACAGCAATCAGCCCCAGCATTTT.

This chain links TRBV10-2 with TRBJ2-5, with 9 positions matching TRBD1. This CDR3 comprises 14 residues. After removal of 8 bases from V and 1 base from J, the junction contained 5 bases not matched to a gene. The V gene's germline CDR1 is WSHSY and CDR2 SAAADI. The chain's CDR3 is CASGGQGFQETQYF. Written as DNA, the CDR3 is TGCGCCAGCGGGGGACAGGGCTTCCAAGAGACCCAGTACTTC.